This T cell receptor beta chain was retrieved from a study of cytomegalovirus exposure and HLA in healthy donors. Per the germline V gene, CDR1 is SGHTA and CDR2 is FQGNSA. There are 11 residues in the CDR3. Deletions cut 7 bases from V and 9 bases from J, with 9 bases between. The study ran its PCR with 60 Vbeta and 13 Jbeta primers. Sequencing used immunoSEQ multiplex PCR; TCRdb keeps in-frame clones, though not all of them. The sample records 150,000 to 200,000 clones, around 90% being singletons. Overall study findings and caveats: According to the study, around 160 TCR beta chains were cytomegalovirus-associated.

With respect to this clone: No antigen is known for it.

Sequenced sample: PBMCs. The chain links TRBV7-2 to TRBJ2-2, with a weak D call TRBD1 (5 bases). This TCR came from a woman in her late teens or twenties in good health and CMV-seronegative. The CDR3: CASTTGRELFF. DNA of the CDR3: TGTGCCAGCACTACAGGCAGGGAGCTGTTTTTT. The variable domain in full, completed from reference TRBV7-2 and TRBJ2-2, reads GAGVSQSPSNKVTEKGKDVELRCDPISGHTALYWYRQSLGQGLEFLIYFQGNSAPDKSGLPSDRFSAERTGGSVSTLTIQRTQQEDSAVYLCASTTGRELFFGEGSRLTVL.